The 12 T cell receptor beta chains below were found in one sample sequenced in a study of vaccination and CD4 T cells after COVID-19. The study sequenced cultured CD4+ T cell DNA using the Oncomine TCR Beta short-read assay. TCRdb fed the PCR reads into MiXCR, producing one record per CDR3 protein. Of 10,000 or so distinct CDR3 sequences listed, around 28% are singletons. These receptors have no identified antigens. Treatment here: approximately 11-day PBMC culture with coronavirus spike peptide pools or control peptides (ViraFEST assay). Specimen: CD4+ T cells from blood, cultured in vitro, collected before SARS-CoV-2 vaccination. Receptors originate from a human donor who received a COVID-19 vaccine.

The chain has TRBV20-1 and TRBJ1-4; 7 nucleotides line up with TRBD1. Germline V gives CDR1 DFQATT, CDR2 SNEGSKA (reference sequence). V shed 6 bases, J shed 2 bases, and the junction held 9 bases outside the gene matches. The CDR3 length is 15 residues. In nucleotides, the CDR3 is TGCAGTGCCAATACAGGGGAGGTGACTAATGAAAAACTGTTTTTT. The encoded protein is CSANTGEVTNEKLFF.

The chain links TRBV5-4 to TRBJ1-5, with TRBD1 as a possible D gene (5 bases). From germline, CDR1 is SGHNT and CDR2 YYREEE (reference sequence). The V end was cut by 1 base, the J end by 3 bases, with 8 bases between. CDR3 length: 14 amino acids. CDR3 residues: CASSLQGPNQPQHF. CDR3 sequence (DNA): TGTGCCAGCAGCTTGCAGGGCCCCAATCAGCCCCAGCATTTT.

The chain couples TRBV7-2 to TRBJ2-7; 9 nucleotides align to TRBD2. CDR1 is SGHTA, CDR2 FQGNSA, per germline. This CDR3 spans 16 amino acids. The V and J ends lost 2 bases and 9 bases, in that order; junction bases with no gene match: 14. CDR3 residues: CASSLPPGTSPLGQYF. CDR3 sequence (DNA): TGTGCCAGCAGCTTACCCCCCGGGACTAGCCCTCTCGGGCAGTACTTC.

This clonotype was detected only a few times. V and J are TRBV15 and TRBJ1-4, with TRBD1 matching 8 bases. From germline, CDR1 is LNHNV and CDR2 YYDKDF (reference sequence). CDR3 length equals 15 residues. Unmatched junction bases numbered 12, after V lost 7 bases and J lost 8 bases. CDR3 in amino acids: CATTSGTGGREKLFF. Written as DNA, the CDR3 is TGTGCCACCACCTCGGGTACAGGGGGTAGGGAAAAACTGTTTTTT.

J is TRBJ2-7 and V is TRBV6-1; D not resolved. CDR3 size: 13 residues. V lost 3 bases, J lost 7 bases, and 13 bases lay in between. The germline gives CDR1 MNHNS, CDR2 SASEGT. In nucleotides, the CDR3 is TGTGCCAGCAGTGAGGCGTTGGCCTGGGAGCAGTACTTC. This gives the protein CASSEALAWEQYF.

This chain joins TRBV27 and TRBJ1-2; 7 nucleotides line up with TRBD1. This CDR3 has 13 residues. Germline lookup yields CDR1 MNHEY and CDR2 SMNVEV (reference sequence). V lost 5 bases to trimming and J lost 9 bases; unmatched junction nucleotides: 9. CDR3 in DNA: TGTGCCAGCAGTGGGACAGAGGGTTATCGCTACACCTTC. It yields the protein CASSGTEGYRYTF.

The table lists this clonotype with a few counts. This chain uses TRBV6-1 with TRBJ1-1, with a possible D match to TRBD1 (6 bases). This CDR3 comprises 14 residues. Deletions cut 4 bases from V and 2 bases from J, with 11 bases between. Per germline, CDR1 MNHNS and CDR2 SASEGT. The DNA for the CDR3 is TGTGCCAGCAGTGTGCTAGGGGGAAACACTGAAGCTTTCTTT. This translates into CASSVLGGNTEAFF.

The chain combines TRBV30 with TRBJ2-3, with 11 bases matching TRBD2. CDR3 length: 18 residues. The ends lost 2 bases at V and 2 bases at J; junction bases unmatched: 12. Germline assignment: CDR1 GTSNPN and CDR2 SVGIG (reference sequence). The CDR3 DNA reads TGTGCCTGGAGTTACCCTAGCGGGGGGCCATTATCCACAGATACGCAGTATTTT. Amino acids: CAWSYPSGGPLSTDTQYF.

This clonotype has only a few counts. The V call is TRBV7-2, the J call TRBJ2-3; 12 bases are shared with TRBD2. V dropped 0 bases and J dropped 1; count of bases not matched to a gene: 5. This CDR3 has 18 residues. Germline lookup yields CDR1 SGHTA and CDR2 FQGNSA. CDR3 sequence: CASSLARPSGGGTDTQYF. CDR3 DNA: TGTGCCAGCAGCTTAGCCCGGCCTAGCGGGGGGGGCACAGATACGCAGTATTTT.

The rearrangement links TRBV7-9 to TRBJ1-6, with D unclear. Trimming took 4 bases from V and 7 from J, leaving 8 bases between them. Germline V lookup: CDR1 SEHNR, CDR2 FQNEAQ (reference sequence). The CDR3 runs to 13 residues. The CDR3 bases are TGTGCCAGCAGCTCCGAAGGGAATTCACCCCTCCACTTT. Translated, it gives CASSSEGNSPLHF.

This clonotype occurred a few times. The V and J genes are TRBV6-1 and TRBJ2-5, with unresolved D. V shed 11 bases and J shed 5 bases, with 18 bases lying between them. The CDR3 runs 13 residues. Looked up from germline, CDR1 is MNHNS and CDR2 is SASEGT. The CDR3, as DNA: TGTGCCGCATCCGCCGGGCTCTCGGAGACCCAGTACTTC. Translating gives CAASAGLSETQYF.

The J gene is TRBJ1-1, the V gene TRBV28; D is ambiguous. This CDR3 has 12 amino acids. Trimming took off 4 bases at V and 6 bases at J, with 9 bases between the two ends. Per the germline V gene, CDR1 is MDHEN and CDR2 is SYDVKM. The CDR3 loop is CASSSSVPEAFF. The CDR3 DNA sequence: TGTGCCAGCAGTTCCTCGGTCCCTGAAGCTTTCTTT.